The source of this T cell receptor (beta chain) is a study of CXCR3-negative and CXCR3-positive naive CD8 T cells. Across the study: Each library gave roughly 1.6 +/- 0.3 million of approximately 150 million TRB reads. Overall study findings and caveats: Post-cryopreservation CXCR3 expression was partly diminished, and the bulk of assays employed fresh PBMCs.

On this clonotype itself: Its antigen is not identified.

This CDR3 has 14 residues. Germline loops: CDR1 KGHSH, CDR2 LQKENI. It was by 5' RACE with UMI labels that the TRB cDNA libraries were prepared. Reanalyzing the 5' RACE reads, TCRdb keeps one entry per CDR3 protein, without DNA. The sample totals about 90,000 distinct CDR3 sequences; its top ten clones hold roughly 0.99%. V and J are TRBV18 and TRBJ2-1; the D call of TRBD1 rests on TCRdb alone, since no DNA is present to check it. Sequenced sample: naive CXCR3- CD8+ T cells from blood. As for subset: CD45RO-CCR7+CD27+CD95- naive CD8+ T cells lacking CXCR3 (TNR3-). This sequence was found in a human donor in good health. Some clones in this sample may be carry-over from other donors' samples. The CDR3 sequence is CASSPGGASNEQFF. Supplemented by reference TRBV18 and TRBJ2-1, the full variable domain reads NAGVMQNPRHLVRRRGQEARLRCSPMKGHSHVYWYRQLPEEGLKFMVYLQKENIIDESGMPKERFSAEFPKEGPSILRIQQVVRGDSAAYFCASSPGGASNEQFFGPGTRLTVL.